The rows below give T cell receptor beta chains drawn from one sample of a study of breast tumors, draining lymph nodes, adjacent tissues. TCRdb processed the multiplex PCR reads anew with MiXCR; each CDR3 protein has one entry. The data contain tens of thousands of distinct CDR3 sequences, approximately 48% of them singletons. The sample was breast tumor tissue. The receptors were gathered from a female donor with breast cancer. Some clones in this sample may be carry-over from other donors' samples. Both conserved end residues are part of each CDR3. Fields, in order: CDR3 DNA, CDR3 protein, J gene, V gene, D gene, clone size. A D gene is named only where the DNA matches it firmly. The listing skips clone size in some rows; elsewhere it reads once, few, many or a size class.

CDR3 DNA: TGCGCCAGCAGCCAAGACTTACTCAATGAGCAGTTCTTC
CDR3 protein: CASSQDLLNEQFF
J gene: TRBJ2-1
V gene: TRBV4-3
D gene: -
clone size: medium-sized

CDR3 DNA: TGTGCCAGCAGTCCTAGCGGGAATGAGCAGTTCTTC
CDR3 protein: CASSPSGNEQFF
J gene: TRBJ2-1
V gene: TRBV12-3/TRBV12-4
D gene: TRBD2
clone size: many

CDR3 DNA: TGCAGTGCTAGGGACTATGAAGGAGAGACCCAGTACTTC
CDR3 protein: CSARDYEGETQYF
J gene: TRBJ2-5
V gene: TRBV20-1
D gene: -
clone size: many

CDR3 DNA: TGTGCCAGCAGCCTGAGTAGCGGGCTCGAGCAGTACTTC
CDR3 protein: CASSLSSGLEQYF
J gene: TRBJ2-7
V gene: TRBV7-9
D gene: TRBD2
clone size: -

CDR3 DNA: TGTGCCAGCAGCGAGGGACTAGCGGGGACCTACGAGCAGTACTTC
CDR3 protein: CASSEGLAGTYEQYF
J gene: TRBJ2-7
V gene: TRBV9
D gene: TRBD2
clone size: many

CDR3 DNA: TGTGCCAGCAGCTTAAGCGGGAGGGCCTCAGATACGCAGTATTTT
CDR3 protein: CASSLSGRASDTQYF
J gene: TRBJ2-3
V gene: TRBV7-3
D gene: TRBD2
clone size: -

CDR3 DNA: TGTGCCAGCAGCTTATCGTCCCAGCGGAAGTACTACGAGCAGTACTTC
CDR3 protein: CASSLSSQRKYYEQYF
J gene: TRBJ2-7
V gene: TRBV7-2
D gene: -
clone size: medium-sized

CDR3 DNA: TGCGCCAGCAGTGACCGAAATGAGCAGTTCTTC
CDR3 protein: CASSDRNEQFF
J gene: TRBJ2-1
V gene: TRBV10-1
D gene: -
clone size: medium-sized

CDR3 DNA: TGCGCCATCAGTCCAACAGGGTTCGGAGAGACCCAGTACTTC
CDR3 protein: CAISPTGFGETQYF
J gene: TRBJ2-5
V gene: TRBV10-3
D gene: -
clone size: -

CDR3 DNA: TGTGCCAGCAGCCAAGGGGATAGAGTGGCTTTCTTT
CDR3 protein: CASSQGDRVAFF
J gene: TRBJ1-1
V gene: TRBV7-6
D gene: -
clone size: once

CDR3 DNA: TGCGCCAGCAGCTTGACCCATTCCTACGAGCAGTACTTC
CDR3 protein: CASSLTHSYEQYF
J gene: TRBJ2-7
V gene: TRBV5-1
D gene: -
clone size: medium-sized

CDR3 DNA: TGTGCCGCTGGCGGGACAGGGAATGAAAAACTGTTTTTT
CDR3 protein: CAAGGTGNEKLFF
J gene: TRBJ1-4
V gene: TRBV6-1
D gene: TRBD1
clone size: -

CDR3 DNA: TGTGCCACCAGCATAAGCGGGATCCATGAGGATGAGCAGTTCTTC
CDR3 protein: CATSISGIHEDEQFF
J gene: TRBJ2-1
V gene: TRBV15
D gene: TRBD2
clone size: medium-sized

CDR3 DNA: TGTGCCAGCAGTGAACTGCGGCAGGGGAACTCACCCCTCCACTTT
CDR3 protein: CASSELRQGNSPLHF
J gene: TRBJ1-6
V gene: TRBV6-1
D gene: -
clone size: -

CDR3 DNA: TGTGCCAGCAGTGACTCGCGGGGGGGGTACAATGAGCAGTTCTTC
CDR3 protein: CASSDSRGGYNEQFF
J gene: TRBJ2-1
V gene: TRBV6-4
D gene: TRBD2
clone size: many

CDR3 DNA: TGTGCCAGCAGCACGACAGATGCCGGGGGTGAAAAACTGTTTTTT
CDR3 protein: CASSTTDAGGEKLFF
J gene: TRBJ1-4
V gene: TRBV3-1
D gene: -
clone size: -

CDR3 DNA: TGCAGTGCATTCGGGACAGGAAACACCGGGGAGCTGTTTTTT
CDR3 protein: CSAFGTGNTGELFF
J gene: TRBJ2-2
V gene: TRBV20-1
D gene: TRBD1
clone size: -

CDR3 DNA: TGCAGTGCTAGAGACCTCGGGGGACTAGCGGGAGGGGTGGAGTCCTACGAGCAGTACTTC
CDR3 protein: CSARDLGGLAGGVESYEQYF
J gene: TRBJ2-7
V gene: TRBV20-1
D gene: TRBD2
clone size: -

CDR3 DNA: TGTGCCAGCAGAGTGACTGGATTTAGTGAGCAGTTCTTC
CDR3 protein: CASRVTGFSEQFF
J gene: TRBJ2-1
V gene: TRBV2
D gene: -
clone size: -

CDR3 DNA: TGCGCCAGCAGTGAGCATGGAAATGAGCAGTTCTTC
CDR3 protein: CASSEHGNEQFF
J gene: TRBJ2-1
V gene: TRBV10-1
D gene: -
clone size: medium-sized

CDR3 DNA: TGCAGTGCTAGGGCCCCTAGCGAGGAGGGCTACGAGCAGTACTTC
CDR3 protein: CSARAPSEEGYEQYF
J gene: TRBJ2-7
V gene: TRBV20-1
D gene: -
clone size: -

CDR3 DNA: TGTGCCACCAGCAGGGGTGGGGGACTAGCGGGGTTCGAGCAGTACTTC
CDR3 protein: CATSRGGGLAGFEQYF
J gene: TRBJ2-7
V gene: TRBV15
D gene: TRBD2
clone size: -

CDR3 DNA: TGTGCCAGCAGTCGAGCAGGAGCCAACATCCTGACTTTC
CDR3 protein: CASSRAGANILTF
J gene: TRBJ2-6
V gene: TRBV5-6
D gene: -
clone size: -

CDR3 DNA: TGTGCCAGCAGCTTAATGGCGGGACCGTTGAACGAGCAGTACTTC
CDR3 protein: CASSLMAGPLNEQYF
J gene: TRBJ2-7
V gene: TRBV3-1
D gene: -
clone size: -

CDR3 DNA: TGTGCCACCAGTGATTGGAGTAGCGGGAGGGCTTCAGATACGCAGTATTTT
CDR3 protein: CATSDWSSGRASDTQYF
J gene: TRBJ2-3
V gene: TRBV24-1
D gene: TRBD2
clone size: -

CDR3 DNA: TGTGCCAGCAGCTGGGGGGGAGGGGGCCTACAAGAGACCCAGTACTTC
CDR3 protein: CASSWGGGGLQETQYF
J gene: TRBJ2-5
V gene: TRBV7-3
D gene: -
clone size: -

CDR3 DNA: TGCGCCAGCAGCTCCGCGGGGGGGCTCGTTAGTGTAGCTTTCTTT
CDR3 protein: CASSSAGGLVSVAFF
J gene: TRBJ1-1
V gene: TRBV5-1
D gene: -
clone size: -

CDR3 DNA: TGTGCCAGCAGCCAAGCTAGCGGGAGTATCTACGAGCAGTACTTC
CDR3 protein: CASSQASGSIYEQYF
J gene: TRBJ2-7
V gene: TRBV7-2
D gene: TRBD2
clone size: medium-sized

CDR3 DNA: TGCACCGGGACTAGCGGAGACTACAATGAGCAGTTCTTC
CDR3 protein: CTGTSGDYNEQFF
J gene: TRBJ2-1
V gene: TRBV20-1
D gene: TRBD2
clone size: many

CDR3 DNA: TGTGCCCGCAGCCAGACGGCTTCAACTAATGAAAAACTGTTTTTT
CDR3 protein: CARSQTASTNEKLFF
J gene: TRBJ1-4
V gene: TRBV3-1
D gene: -
clone size: -

CDR3 DNA: TGTGCCATCAGTGCCCCTGGGGGAGGGACCACTACTAACTATGGCTACACCTTC
CDR3 protein: CAISAPGGGTTTNYGYTF
J gene: TRBJ1-2
V gene: TRBV10-3
D gene: -
clone size: -

CDR3 DNA: TGTGCCAGCAGCCGAGACAGACGCGACTCCTACGAGCAGTACTTC
CDR3 protein: CASSRDRRDSYEQYF
J gene: TRBJ2-7
V gene: TRBV2
D gene: -
clone size: medium-sized

CDR3 DNA: TGTGCCAGTAGGTCGGGGACTAGCGGGAGCAATGAGCAGTTCTTC
CDR3 protein: CASRSGTSGSNEQFF
J gene: TRBJ2-1
V gene: TRBV19
D gene: TRBD2
clone size: -

CDR3 DNA: TGCGCCAGCAGCCAATTACAGGGAGAGTATCAGCCCCAGCATTTT
CDR3 protein: CASSQLQGEYQPQHF
J gene: TRBJ1-5
V gene: TRBV4-1
D gene: -
clone size: -

CDR3 DNA: TGCAGCGCTCCCGGCGGGGGAAAGCAGGAGACCCAGTACTTC
CDR3 protein: CSAPGGGKQETQYF
J gene: TRBJ2-5
V gene: TRBV29-1
D gene: TRBD2
clone size: few

CDR3 DNA: TGCAGTGCTAGAGATAACAGAAACTATGGCTACACCTTC
CDR3 protein: CSARDNRNYGYTF
J gene: TRBJ1-2
V gene: TRBV20-1
D gene: -
clone size: medium-sized

CDR3 DNA: TGCAGTGCACGGTCAGCACTAGCGGAAAGTTACAATGAGCAGCTCTTC
CDR3 protein: CSARSALAESYNEQLF
J gene: TRBJ2-1
V gene: TRBV20-1
D gene: TRBD2
clone size: many

CDR3 DNA: TGTGCCAGCAGCCAACAGGCTTACAATGAGCAGTTCTTC
CDR3 protein: CASSQQAYNEQFF
J gene: TRBJ2-1
V gene: TRBV14
D gene: -
clone size: many

CDR3 DNA: TGTGCCAGCAGCCCACAGGACGGGACTAGCGTCAATGAGCAGTTCTTC
CDR3 protein: CASSPQDGTSVNEQFF
J gene: TRBJ2-1
V gene: TRBV7-8
D gene: TRBD2
clone size: medium-sized

CDR3 DNA: TGCAGTGACGGGACAGCGGGGGATAGCTATGGCTACACCTTC
CDR3 protein: CSDGTAGDSYGYTF
J gene: TRBJ1-2
V gene: TRBV20-1
D gene: TRBD1
clone size: once

CDR3 DNA: TGCAGTGCTAGAGAGCTCACAGGGGGCCGAGCCGGGGTTGAGCAGTACTTC
CDR3 protein: CSARELTGGRAGVEQYF
J gene: TRBJ2-7
V gene: TRBV20-1
D gene: TRBD1
clone size: -

CDR3 DNA: TGTGCCAGCAGTGCTAGTGACGGGAGGGCACAGTTCTTC
CDR3 protein: CASSASDGRAQFF
J gene: TRBJ2-1
V gene: TRBV27
D gene: TRBD2
clone size: many

CDR3 DNA: TGCAGTGCTCCCCTGCTGGGGGGCGCGGAGTCGGATCAGCCCCAGCATTTT
CDR3 protein: CSAPLLGGAESDQPQHF
J gene: TRBJ1-5
V gene: TRBV20-1
D gene: -
clone size: many

CDR3 DNA: TGTGCCAGCAGTCCTATGACTAGCGGAAACACCGGGGAGCTGTTTTTT
CDR3 protein: CASSPMTSGNTGELFF
J gene: TRBJ2-2
V gene: TRBV6-1
D gene: TRBD2
clone size: many

CDR3 DNA: TGTGCCAGTAGTATAGCGTCAGGGGGCTATGGCTACACCTTC
CDR3 protein: CASSIASGGYGYTF
J gene: TRBJ1-2
V gene: TRBV19
D gene: TRBD1
clone size: -

CDR3 DNA: TGTGCCTGGACTAGCGGGATATACACAGATACGCAGTATTTT
CDR3 protein: CAWTSGIYTDTQYF
J gene: TRBJ2-3
V gene: TRBV30
D gene: TRBD2
clone size: -

CDR3 DNA: TGTGCCAGCAGGCGCTACAATGAGCAGTTCTTC
CDR3 protein: CASRRYNEQFF
J gene: TRBJ2-1
V gene: TRBV2
D gene: -
clone size: many

CDR3 DNA: TGTGCCACCAGTGATTACCCTGGACGGGTCGCCTACAATGAGCAGTTCTTC
CDR3 protein: CATSDYPGRVAYNEQFF
J gene: TRBJ2-1
V gene: TRBV24-1
D gene: -
clone size: -

CDR3 DNA: TGCGCCAGCAGAGGGGAAGCGGGGGACGAACAGTACTTC
CDR3 protein: CASRGEAGDEQYF
J gene: TRBJ2-7
V gene: TRBV5-1
D gene: TRBD2
clone size: -

CDR3 DNA: TGTGCCAGCAGCCATGGGACGGGGCTCAACACTGAAGCTTTCTTT
CDR3 protein: CASSHGTGLNTEAFF
J gene: TRBJ1-1
V gene: TRBV3-1
D gene: -
clone size: few